These T cell receptor beta chains were read from a single sample in a study of blood T cell repertoires in COVID-19. Some clones are missing from TCRdb's copy, which holds only in-frame ones; the method was immunoSEQ multiplex PCR. This sample has around 180,000 clones; about 85% occur once, and the top ten carry roughly 9.8%. Sequences were obtained from peripheral blood. The source of these receptors is a woman aged 80 or over with acute or convalescent COVID-19. CDR3s leave out the opening cysteine and the closing phenylalanine or tryptophan. Fields, in order: clone size, V gene, CDR3 length, J gene, CDR3 protein. Some rows mark clone size as missing; the rest say once, few, many or name a class of expanded clone.

NA	TRBV5-4	14	TRBJ2-1	ASSPGGESSYNEQF
NA	TRBV12-3/TRBV12-4	10	TRBJ2-1	ASRITTGEQF
NA	TRBV5-4	12	TRBJ1-3	ASSFRGAGNTIY
NA	TRBV19	14	TRBJ2-1	ASAKGGTSIYNEQF
NA	TRBV29-1	11	TRBJ1-1	SVGQGGDTEAF
NA	TRBV2	14	TRBJ2-3	ASRLRTGGSTDTQY
NA	TRBV18	11	TRBJ1-3	ASSPPHGNTIY
NA	TRBV7-2	9	TRBJ2-2	ASSRNGELF
NA	TRBV5-1	11	TRBJ1-6	ASSAGDNSPLH
many	TRBV5-6	15	TRBJ2-1	ASSGTAPGLAGWEQF
once	TRBV5-4	15	TRBJ1-2	ASNLRSGGLTNYGYT
NA	TRBV2	13	TRBJ1-5	ASSGTGTGEQPQH
NA	TRBV7-2	13	TRBJ1-2	ASSLPTGANYGYT
NA	TRBV18	12	TRBJ1-2	ASSPPSFRGGYT
NA	TRBV7-2	13	TRBJ2-7	ASSWDSTSSYEQY
NA	TRBV5-1	14	TRBJ2-5	ASSLASGRVRETQY
NA	TRBV3-1/TRBV3-2	13	TRBJ2-3	ASSQDPSDTDTQY
NA	TRBV9	13	TRBJ1-1	ASRVTGGENTEAF
NA	TRBV27	12	TRBJ1-2	ASSFVLAGGGYT
few	TRBV7-8	13	TRBJ1-2	ASSLPRRGFNGYT
NA	TRBV9	14	TRBJ2-1	ASSGPATGTDNEQF
NA	TRBV7-3	12	TRBJ2-1	ASSLGQANNEQF
NA	TRBV5-6	12	TRBJ1-5	ASSRDRGVEKEH
NA	TRBV12-5	13	TRBJ2-5	ASGLNGGEYATQY
once	TRBV4-3	12	TRBJ2-2	ASSQDPSYGELF
NA	TRBV27	13	TRBJ2-1	ASSLGANSYNEQF
NA	TRBV27	14	TRBJ1-5	ASNGEAEGTNQPQH
NA	TRBV4-3	13	TRBJ2-5	ASSQDLMGGETQY
NA	TRBV29-1	13	TRBJ2-3	SQKAGTGSTDTQY
NA	TRBV5-1	12	TRBJ2-5	ASSFGGYQETQY
NA	TRBV3-1/TRBV3-2	9	TRBJ2-1	ASSQGDSAF
once	TRBV5-4	16	TRBJ2-3	ASSPGLAGVTSTDTQY
NA	TRBV18	10	TRBJ2-2	ASSPNTGELF
NA	TRBV19	13	TRBJ1-1	ASSTPRGGNTEAF
NA	TRBV4-1	13	TRBJ2-5	ASSRLGLGKETQY
NA	TRBV10-3	12	TRBJ2-5	ANTDRGLLQTQY
NA	TRBV30	11	TRBJ1-2	AWSITINYGYT
NA	TRBV19	13	TRBJ2-3	ASTMGREWSDTQY
NA	TRBV6-5	14	TRBJ2-5	ASSYSFRGGQETQY
NA	TRBV5-1	15	TRBJ2-7	ASSWGPFTSGTYEQY
NA	TRBV10-3	12	TRBJ1-4	AISGGRGNEKLF
NA	TRBV12-3/TRBV12-4	11	TRBJ2-3	ASSRGTPDTQY